This T cell receptor beta chain was recorded in a study of blood T cells in healthy people across ages. This CDR3 has 15 residues. Germline loops: CDR1 LGHDT, CDR2 YNNKEL (reference sequence). The germline V and J ends were trimmed by 4 bases and 7 bases, with 18 bases remaining between them. Points from the study as a whole: Per million T cells, TCR beta diversity dropped roughly linearly as age increased. There were more naive CD4+ cells and higher diversity in long-lived donors than in aged donors.

Turning to this clonotype: Its target is not known.

They isolated at least 6 million PBMCs from each sample. Next came a second PCR, run for roughly 6 to 11 cycles, which used a sample-barcoded 5' primer along with a J-beta primer mix. Every molecule of cDNA carried a tag from a template-switch adaptor with 12 random nucleotides. MiXCR, run by TCRdb on the 5' RACE reads, gives a single entry per CDR3 protein. This sample carries 710,000 or so distinct CDR3 sequences, approximately 22% of them seen once, and the ten largest clones take around 21%. The chain is built from TRBV3-1 and TRBJ2-3; tentatively, D is TRBD1 (6 bases). This sequence originates from a man aged 65 to 85 in good health. Sequencing was done on a sample of blood. Here the CDR3 DNA reads TGTGCCAGCAGCCGCCAGGGGACAACATCGAATACGCAGTATTTT. This codes for CASSRQGTTSNTQYF.